This entry describes one TCR beta chain. Each CDR3 protein gets one entry after TCRdb re-called the RT-PCR reads with MiXCR. The table lists approximately 210,000 distinct CDR3 sequences, around two fifths of them singletons. The data derive from a study of patients and donors after allogeneic stem cell transplantation. Input material: blood, either unsorted or a sorted T cell fraction (not recorded which). The sequence derives from a human donor who was either an allogeneic HSCT recipient or a stem cell or donor lymphocyte infusion donor (not recorded which). It is not recorded whose cells these are; they may come from a transplant donor.

In DNA, the CDR3 is TGCGCCAGCAGCTCGACTAGCCTAGGCACCGGGGAGCTGTTTTTT. As protein: CASSSTSLGTGELFF. The V and J genes are TRBV5-1 and TRBJ2-2; 7 bases are a match to TRBD2. The CDR3 length is 15 residues. With V trimmed by 3 bases and J by 4 bases, 6 bases remained unmatched. Per germline, CDR1 SGHRS and CDR2 YFSETQ.